This T cell receptor beta chain was sequenced in a study of blood T cells in healthy people across ages. With a J-beta primer mix and a sample-barcoded 5' primer, a second PCR ran about 7 to 11 cycles. From the 5' RACE reads, TCRdb called clonotypes with MiXCR, one entry per CDR3 protein. The table shows hundreds of thousands of distinct CDR3 sequences, with roughly 26% occurring only once. This CDR3 is built from 15 residues. CDR1 and CDR2 from the germline V gene are SGHRS and YFSETQ. The chain combines TRBV5-1 with TRBJ2-5, with 7 bases that match TRBD1. The J call may be faulty, since TRBJ2-7 better matches the DNA end. The TCR was taken from a woman aged 65 to 85 in good health. Sequenced sample: blood. The CDR3 DNA reads as TGCGCCAGCAGCTTTCTTGGACAGGTCAACTACGAGCAGTACTTC. Encoded protein: CASSFLGQVNYEQYF.